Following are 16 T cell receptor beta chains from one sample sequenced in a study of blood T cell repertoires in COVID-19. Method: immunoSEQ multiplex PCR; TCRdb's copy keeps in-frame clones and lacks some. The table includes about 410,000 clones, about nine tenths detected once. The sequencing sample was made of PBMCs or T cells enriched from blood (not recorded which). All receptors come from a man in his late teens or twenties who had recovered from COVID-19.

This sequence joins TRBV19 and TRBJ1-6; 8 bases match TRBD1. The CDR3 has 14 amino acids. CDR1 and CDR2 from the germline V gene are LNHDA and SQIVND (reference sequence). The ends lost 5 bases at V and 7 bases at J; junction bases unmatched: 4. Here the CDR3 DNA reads TGTGCCAGTAGTCGACAGGGGAAGAATTCACCCCTCCACTTT. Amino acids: CASSRQGKNSPLHF.

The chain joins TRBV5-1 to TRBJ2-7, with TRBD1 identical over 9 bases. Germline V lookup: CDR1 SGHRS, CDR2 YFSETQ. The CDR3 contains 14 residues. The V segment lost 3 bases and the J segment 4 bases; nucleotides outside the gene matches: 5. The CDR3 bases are TGCGCCAGCAGCTGGGGACAGGGCAATTACGAGCAGTACTTC. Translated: CASSWGQGNYEQYF.

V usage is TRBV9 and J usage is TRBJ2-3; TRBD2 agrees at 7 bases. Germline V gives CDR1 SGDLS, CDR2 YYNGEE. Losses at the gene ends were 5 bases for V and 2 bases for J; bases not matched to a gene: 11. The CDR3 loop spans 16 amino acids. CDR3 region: CASSVDARGDTDTQYF. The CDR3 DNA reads TGTGCCAGCAGTGTTGATGCCCGGGGGGACACAGATACGCAGTATTTT.

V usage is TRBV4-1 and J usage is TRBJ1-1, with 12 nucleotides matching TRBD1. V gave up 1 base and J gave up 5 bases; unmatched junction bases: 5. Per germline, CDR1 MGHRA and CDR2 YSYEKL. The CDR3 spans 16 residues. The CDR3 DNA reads TGCGCCAGCAGCCAAGCGGGGACAGGGGGCGAAACTGAAGCTTTCTTT. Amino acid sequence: CASSQAGTGGETEAFF.

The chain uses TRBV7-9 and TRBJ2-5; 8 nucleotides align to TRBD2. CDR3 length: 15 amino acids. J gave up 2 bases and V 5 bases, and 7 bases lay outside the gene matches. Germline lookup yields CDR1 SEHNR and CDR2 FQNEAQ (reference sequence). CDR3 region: CASSGRRGDQETQYF. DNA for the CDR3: TGTGCCAGCAGCGGGAGGCGGGGGGATCAAGAGACCCAGTACTTC.

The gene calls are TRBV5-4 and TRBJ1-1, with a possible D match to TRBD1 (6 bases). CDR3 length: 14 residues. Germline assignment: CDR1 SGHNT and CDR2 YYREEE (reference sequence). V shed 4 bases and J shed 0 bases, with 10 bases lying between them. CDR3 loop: CASSHGQLNTEAFF. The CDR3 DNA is TGTGCCAGCAGCCACGGACAGCTGAACACTGAAGCTTTCTTT.

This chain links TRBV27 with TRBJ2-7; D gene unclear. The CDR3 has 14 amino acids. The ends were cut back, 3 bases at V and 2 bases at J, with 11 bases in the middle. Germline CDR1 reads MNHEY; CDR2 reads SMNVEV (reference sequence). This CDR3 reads CASSFSGPPYEQYF. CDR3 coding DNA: TGTGCCAGCAGTTTTAGTGGGCCGCCCTACGAGCAGTACTTC.

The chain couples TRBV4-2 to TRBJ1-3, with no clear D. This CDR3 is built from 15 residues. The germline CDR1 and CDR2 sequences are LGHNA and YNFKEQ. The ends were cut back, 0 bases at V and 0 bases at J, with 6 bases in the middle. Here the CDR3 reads CASSQEAISGNTIYF. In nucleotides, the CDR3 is TGTGCCAGCAGCCAAGAAGCCATCTCTGGAAACACCATATATTTT.

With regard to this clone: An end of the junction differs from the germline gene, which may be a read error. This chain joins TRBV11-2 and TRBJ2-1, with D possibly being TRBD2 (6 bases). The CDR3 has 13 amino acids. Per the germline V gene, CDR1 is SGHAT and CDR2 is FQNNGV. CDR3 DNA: TGTGCCAGCAGCTCCGTCCCCTTTTCGGGAGAGGTCTTC. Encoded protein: CASSSVPFSGEVF.

The CDR3 region has the DNA TGTGCCAGCAGTAGACAGGGCGCTGGTCAGCCCCAGCATTTT. It is translated as CASSRQGAGQPQHF. The chain is built from TRBV28 and TRBJ1-5, with 7 bases aligning to TRBD1. V lost 5 bases, J lost 6 bases, and 7 bases stayed unmatched. CDR1 MDHEN and CDR2 SYDVKM come from the germline V gene. This CDR3 spans 14 amino acids.

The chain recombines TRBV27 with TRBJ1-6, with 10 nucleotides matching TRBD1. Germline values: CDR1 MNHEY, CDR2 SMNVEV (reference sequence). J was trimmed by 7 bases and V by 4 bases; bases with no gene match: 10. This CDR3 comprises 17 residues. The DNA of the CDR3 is TGTGCCAGCAGTTACAACGCTTTGGGACAGGGGAATTCACCCCTCCACTTT. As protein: CASSYNALGQGNSPLHF.

CDR3 nucleotide sequence: TGTGCCAGCAGTTTAGGCGCGGGGCAGCCCCAGCATTTT. Its protein product is CASSLGAGQPQHF. The chain uses TRBV28 and TRBJ1-5; the D is unclear. Trimming took off 2 bases at V and 7 bases at J, with 9 bases between the two ends. Germline values: CDR1 MDHEN, CDR2 SYDVKM. The CDR3 is made up of 13 amino acids.

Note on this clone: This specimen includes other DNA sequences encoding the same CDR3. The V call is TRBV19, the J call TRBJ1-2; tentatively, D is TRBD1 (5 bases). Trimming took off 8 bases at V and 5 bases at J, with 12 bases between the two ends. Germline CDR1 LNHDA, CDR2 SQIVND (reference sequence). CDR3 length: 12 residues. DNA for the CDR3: TGTGCCAGTTCCAGGGCCGCTTATGGCTACACCTTC. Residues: CASSRAAYGYTF. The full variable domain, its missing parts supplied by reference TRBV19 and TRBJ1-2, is DGGITQSPKYLFRKEGQNVTLSCEQNLNHDAMYWYRQDPGQGLRLIYYSQIVNDFQKGDIAEGYSVSREKKESFPLTVTSAQKNPTAFYLCASSRAAYGYTFGSGTRLTVV.

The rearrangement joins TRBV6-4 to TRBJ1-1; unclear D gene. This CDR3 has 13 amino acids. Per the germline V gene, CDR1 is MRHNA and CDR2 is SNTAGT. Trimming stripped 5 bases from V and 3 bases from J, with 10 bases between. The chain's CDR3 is CASSSSRDTEAFF. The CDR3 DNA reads TGTGCCAGCAGTTCATCTCGGGACACTGAAGCTTTCTTT.

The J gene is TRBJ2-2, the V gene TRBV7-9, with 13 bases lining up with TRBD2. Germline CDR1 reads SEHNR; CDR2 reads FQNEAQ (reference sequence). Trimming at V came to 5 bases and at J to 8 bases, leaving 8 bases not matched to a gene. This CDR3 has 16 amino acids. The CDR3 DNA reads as TGTGCCAGCAGCCGGACTAGCGGGAGTTTAACGGGGGAGCTGTTTTTT. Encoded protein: CASSRTSGSLTGELFF.

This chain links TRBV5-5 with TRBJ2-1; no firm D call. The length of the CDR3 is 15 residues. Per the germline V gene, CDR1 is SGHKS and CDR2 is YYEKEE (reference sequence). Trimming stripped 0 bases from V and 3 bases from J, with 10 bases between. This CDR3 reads CASSLGGGVYNEQFF. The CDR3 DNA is TGTGCCAGCAGCTTGGGAGGCGGAGTCTACAATGAGCAGTTCTTC.